The rows below give T cell receptor beta chains drawn from one sample of a study of cytomegalovirus exposure and HLA in healthy donors. Generated by immunoSEQ multiplex PCR, the TCRdb table keeps only in-frame clones and is missing some. The sample has about 110,000 clones; 73% are singletons. The sequenced material came from PBMCs. Receptors were obtained from a woman in her 40s in good health and CMV-seronegative. The CDR3 runs from the conserved cysteine through the conserved F or W. A D gene is named only where the DNA matches it firmly. Clone size appears in some rows only: once, few, many, or a class for an expanded clone.

d_gene	len	v_gene	j_gene	abundance	CDR3nt	CDR3aa
TRBD2	16	TRBV7-2	TRBJ2-3	NA	TGTGCCAGCAGCTTAAGGTCGGCGGGGGGGCCAGATACGCAGTATTTT	CASSLRSAGGPDTQYF
NA	12	TRBV11-2	TRBJ1-1	few	TGTGCCAGCAGCTTCCGGGACACTGAAGCTTTCTTT	CASSFRDTEAFF
NA	14	TRBV5-1	TRBJ2-7	NA	TGCGCCAGCAGCTTGACCAGCGGACCCTACGAGCAGTACTTC	CASSLTSGPYEQYF
NA	14	TRBV6-5	TRBJ2-1	NA	TGTGCCAGCAAACTGGCTAGTCCCTACAATGAGCAGTTCTTC	CASKLASPYNEQFF
TRBD2	13	TRBV6-5	TRBJ2-7	NA	TGTGCCAGCAGTGTGCGGGAGGTCCACGAGCAGTACTTC	CASSVREVHEQYF
NA	13	TRBV11-2	TRBJ2-3	NA	TGTGCCAGCAGCCCTAGTTCCACAGATACGCAGTATTTT	CASSPSSTDTQYF
NA	13	TRBV27	TRBJ2-7	NA	TGTGCCAGCAGTCGCAACCAGAACTACGAGCAGTACTTC	CASSRNQNYEQYF
TRBD1	15	TRBV9	TRBJ2-7	NA	TGTGCCAGCAGCGCGGGGGGACAGGGCTTCTACGAGCAGTACTTC	CASSAGGQGFYEQYF
TRBD2	15	TRBV10-3	TRBJ2-1	few	TGTGCCATCAGCCCCGGTCTAGCGGGAGGGAATGAGCAGTTCTTC	CAISPGLAGGNEQFF
TRBD1	15	TRBV6-5	TRBJ1-2	few	TGTGCCAGCAGTCGACGACAGGGCCTCGTGGTTGGCTACACCTTC	CASSRRQGLVVGYTF
NA	13	TRBV18	TRBJ2-7	NA	TGTGCCAGCTCTGACGGACAGAACTACGAGCAGTACTTC	CASSDGQNYEQYF
TRBD1	14	TRBV2	TRBJ1-5	NA	TGTGCCAGCAGAGGACAGGGAAACAATCAGCCCCAGCATTTT	CASRGQGNNQPQHF
TRBD2	13	TRBV29-1	TRBJ2-7	NA	TGCAGCGCTCGGACTAGCGGGAGGTGGGAGCAGTACTTC	CSARTSGRWEQYF
NA	14	TRBV29-1	TRBJ1-1	NA	TGCAGCGTTGTTCCAGGGGCTTCAAACACTGAAGCTTTCTTT	CSVVPGASNTEAFF
NA	13	TRBV4-1	TRBJ1-2	NA	TGCGCCAGCAGCCAAGGAAGGTCAGGAATCTACACCTTC	CASSQGRSGIYTF
NA	15	TRBV10-3	TRBJ2-3	few	TGTGCCATCAGTGAGTCAGGTCAGGTGGAGGGTACGCAGTATTTT	CAISESGQVEGTQYF
TRBD2	15	TRBV10-3	TRBJ2-7	NA	TGTGCCATCAGTGAGTCGGGGCGGGGGTCCTACGAGCAGTACTTC	CAISESGRGSYEQYF
NA	14	TRBV28	TRBJ1-1	NA	TGTGCCAGCAGTTTCTTTGGGGCGGCCGCTGAAGCTTTCTTT	CASSFFGAAAEAFF
NA	15	TRBV7-9	TRBJ2-1	NA	TGTGCCAGCAGCCAACAGGGTAGTGGTGTTTTCGAGCAGTTCTTC	CASSQQGSGVFEQFF
TRBD1	15	TRBV19	TRBJ2-7	once	TGTGCCAGTAGTATCTCGGGTACAGGGGGTTACGAGCAGTACTTC	CASSISGTGGYEQYF
NA	12	TRBV27	TRBJ2-7	NA	TGTGCCAGCAGTCCCAACTCCTACGAGCAGTACTTC	CASSPNSYEQYF
NA	15	TRBV29-1	TRBJ2-1	NA	TGCAGCGTTGAAACTCAGGGGAAGGGTTACAATGAGCAGTTCTTC	CSVETQGKGYNEQFF
TRBD2	15	TRBV7-7	TRBJ2-5	few	TGTGCCAGCAGCTTAGGTGCGGGAGGAGAAGAGACCCAGTACTTC	CASSLGAGGEETQYF
NA	15	TRBV5-6	TRBJ1-1	once	TGTGCCAGCAGCCTAATACAGACAGTGAACACTGAAGCTTTCTTT	CASSLIQTVNTEAFF
TRBD2	17	TRBV19	TRBJ2-1	NA	TGTGCCAGTAGTCCCTACGGTTCGGGAGGGGGCTACAATGAGCAGTTCTTC	CASSPYGSGGGYNEQFF
TRBD2	16	TRBV19	TRBJ2-2	few	TGTGCCAGTAGCCCCCCGGGACTAGCGAAGGACGGGGAGCTGTTTTTT	CASSPPGLAKDGELFF
TRBD1	15	TRBV9	TRBJ1-2	NA	TGTGCCAGCAGCGGACAGGGAAGAATGACGAGTGGCTACACCTTC	CASSGQGRMTSGYTF
TRBD2	18	TRBV4-1	TRBJ2-4	NA	TGCGCCAGCAGCCAAGGACTAGCGGGGGGCAGAGCCAAAAACATTCAGTACTTC	CASSQGLAGGRAKNIQYF
TRBD2	16	TRBV5-1	TRBJ2-5	NA	TGCGCCAGCAGCTTCAGGGGACTAGCGGGGGAAGAGACCCAGTACTTC	CASSFRGLAGEETQYF
TRBD1	18	TRBV25-1	TRBJ2-3	once	TGTGCCAGCAGTGAAACACAAAAATGGGACAGGGGCACAGATACGCAGTATTTT	CASSETQKWDRGTDTQYF
TRBD2	15	TRBV25-1	TRBJ2-5	NA	TGTGCCAGCAGTGAATCAGAACTAGCGGGGGAGACCCAGTACTTC	CASSESELAGETQYF
NA	15	TRBV30	TRBJ1-5	NA	TGTGCCTGGAGTGCGGGACAAGCGTTAGATCAGCCCCAGCATTTT	CAWSAGQALDQPQHF
TRBD1	14	TRBV5-6	TRBJ1-2	NA	TGTGCCAGCAGCTCCGGACAGGGGATGGGAGGCTACACCTTC	CASSSGQGMGGYTF
NA	14	TRBV2	TRBJ2-7	NA	TGTGCCAGCAGTGACCTTGGCCAGGGATACGAGCAGTACTTC	CASSDLGQGYEQYF
NA	15	TRBV6-6	TRBJ1-5	many	TGTGCCAGCAGTTATCAGAGGCACCCAAATCAGCCCCAGCATTTT	CASSYQRHPNQPQHF
TRBD1	15	TRBV9	TRBJ2-1	NA	TGTGCCAGCAGCTTGGGACAGGGGCGAAACAATGAGCAGTTCTTC	CASSLGQGRNNEQFF
TRBD1	13	TRBV27	TRBJ2-1	few	TGTGCCAGCAGTCCAAGACGGACAGGGTCCGAGTTCTTC	CASSPRRTGSEFF
NA	12	TRBV9	TRBJ2-2	NA	TGTGCCAGCAGCGCTATAACCGGGGAGCTGTTTTTT	CASSAITGELFF
NA	15	TRBV27	TRBJ1-6	NA	TGTGCCAGCAGTAAAGAGTTCACCTATAATTCACCCCTCCACTTT	CASSKEFTYNSPLHF
NA	16	TRBV6-5	TRBJ1-3	NA	TGTGCCAGCAGTTACTCGGACTATCGCTCTGGAAACACCATATATTTT	CASSYSDYRSGNTIYF
TRBD2	19	TRBV7-6	TRBJ2-1	NA	TGTGCCAGCAGCTTAGCGCTACTAGCGGGAGGGGCGTGGGGCGATGAGCAGTTCTTC	CASSLALLAGGAWGDEQFF
NA	13	TRBV9	TRBJ1-1	NA	TGTGCCAGCCAAGGGGATGCGGACACTGAAGCTTTCTTT	CASQGDADTEAFF
NA	14	TRBV7-9	TRBJ1-1	few	TGTGCCAGCAGCTGGAGGACCCCGAACACTGAAGCTTTCTTT	CASSWRTPNTEAFF
NA	14	TRBV7-2	TRBJ2-5	NA	TGTGCCAGCAGCTTAGCAGAGGGAACTGAGACCCAGTACTTC	CASSLAEGTETQYF
NA	11	TRBV10-3	TRBJ2-7	NA	TGTGCCATCCGCGGCCGGGGAGAGCAGTACTTC	CAIRGRGEQYF
TRBD2	18	TRBV13	TRBJ2-3	few	TGTGCCAGCAGCTCCGGACTAGCGGGGGGTTCTAGCACAGATACGCAGTATTTT	CASSSGLAGGSSTDTQYF
NA	14	TRBV4-3	TRBJ1-2	NA	TGCGCCAGCAGCCGGGCTCTGGCTAACTATGGCTACACCTTC	CASSRALANYGYTF
TRBD1	18	TRBV9	TRBJ1-2	NA	TGTGCCAGCAGCGTAGGTCGGACAGGGTGGGCTTTGGGTCGTGGCTACACCTTC	CASSVGRTGWALGRGYTF
NA	17	TRBV9	TRBJ2-7	NA	TGTGCCAGCAGCTCAGAGCGACAGTCCCTATCACCCTACGAGCAGTACTTC	CASSSERQSLSPYEQYF
NA	13	TRBV13	TRBJ2-7	once	TGTGCCAGCAGCTTGGAAACTACATCTAAGCAGTACTTC	CASSLETTSKQYF
TRBD1	17	TRBV4-1	TRBJ2-1	NA	TGCGCCAGCAGCAAGGGGGCGGGACAGGGGGGATTGAATGAGCAGTTCTTC	CASSKGAGQGGLNEQFF
TRBD2	18	TRBV10-3	TRBJ2-2	few	TGTGCCATCAGTGAGCTCAACCCGGGACTAGCGAACACCGGGGAGCTGTTTTTT	CAISELNPGLANTGELFF
TRBD2	15	TRBV5-1	TRBJ2-7	NA	TGCGCCAGCAGCCCCCAGCGGGGCCAAACCTACGAGCAGTACTTC	CASSPQRGQTYEQYF
NA	15	TRBV21-1	TRBJ2-2	NA	TGTGCCAGCAGCCCTTTCGGGGGGCGCACCGGGGAGCTGTTTTTT	CASSPFGGRTGELFF
NA	15	TRBV27	TRBJ2-7	NA	TGTGCCAGCAGCCCATTCCCTCTAGCGTCCTACGAGCAGTACTTC	CASSPFPLASYEQYF
NA	14	TRBV6-1	TRBJ1-6	NA	TGTGCCAGCAGTGAATTCTCGGGGAATTCACCCCTCCACTTT	CASSEFSGNSPLHF
TRBD1	13	TRBV29-1	TRBJ1-2	NA	TGCAGCGCTGGGGACAGGGGGAGCTATGGCTACACCTTC	CSAGDRGSYGYTF